Listed below are T cell receptor beta chains from one sample, sequenced in a study of cytomegalovirus exposure and HLA in healthy donors. Method: immunoSEQ multiplex PCR; TCRdb's copy keeps in-frame clones and lacks some. The table has about 140,000 clones, 70% to 75% seen once. Source material: PBMCs. Receptors were obtained from a human donor in good health. Each CDR3 is given with its conserved first and last residue. The order of the fields is J gene, clone size, V gene, D gene, CDR3 DNA, CDR3 protein. D genes are given only for firm matches. Where a row states a size, it is once, few, many or the class of an expanded clone; other rows omit it.

J: TRBJ1-2; size: -; V: TRBV28; D: -; DNA: TGTGCCAGCAGCCTAGTCGCGACGCTAAGGGGCTACACCTTC; CDR3: CASSLVATLRGYTF
J: TRBJ2-3; size: -; V: TRBV4-1; D: TRBD1; DNA: TGCGCCAGCAGCCAAGATAGGGGACAGGGGGGCAGCACAGATACGCAGTATTTT; CDR3: CASSQDRGQGGSTDTQYF
J: TRBJ1-2; size: -; V: TRBV25-1; D: TRBD1; DNA: TGTGCCAGCAGTCACGGGACAGCTAACTATGGCTACACCTTC; CDR3: CASSHGTANYGYTF
J: TRBJ2-1; size: -; V: TRBV4-1; D: TRBD2; DNA: TGCGCCAGCAGCCAAATGCGGGAGGGCCATGAGCAGTTCTTC; CDR3: CASSQMREGHEQFF
J: TRBJ1-4; size: -; V: TRBV5-4; D: TRBD1; DNA: TGTGCCAGCAGCTTGGGGACAGGGCGAGGGGCAACTAATGAAAAACTGTTTTTT; CDR3: CASSLGTGRGATNEKLFF
J: TRBJ1-2; size: once; V: TRBV5-3; D: TRBD1; DNA: TGTGCCAGAAGCTTGGCCAGGGACAGGGCGGATGGCTACACCTTC; CDR3: CARSLARDRADGYTF
J: TRBJ1-4; size: -; V: TRBV11-2; D: TRBD1; DNA: TGTGCCAGCAGCCCATGGGGGCAGGGGGGCGAGGAAAAACTGTTTTTT; CDR3: CASSPWGQGGEEKLFF
J: TRBJ2-2; size: -; V: TRBV18; D: TRBD2; DNA: TGTGCCAGCTCACAGGGACTAGCGGGGACCGGGGAGCTGTTTTTT; CDR3: CASSQGLAGTGELFF
J: TRBJ2-2; size: -; V: TRBV5-4; D: TRBD2; DNA: TGTGCCAGCAGCTCCCGTCTAGCGGGAAACACCGGGGAGCTGTTTTTT; CDR3: CASSSRLAGNTGELFF
J: TRBJ1-5; size: -; V: TRBV19; D: -; DNA: TGTGCCAGTAGTTATAGCAATCAGCCCCAGCATTTT; CDR3: CASSYSNQPQHF
J: TRBJ2-1; size: -; V: TRBV6-5; D: -; DNA: TGTGCCTCCCAGGCGGACAGTCCCTCCTACAATGAGCAGTTCTTC; CDR3: CASQADSPSYNEQFF
J: TRBJ2-3; size: -; V: TRBV5-1; D: -; DNA: TGCGCCAGCAGCTGGCAGGGGACAGATACGCAGTATTTT; CDR3: CASSWQGTDTQYF
J: TRBJ1-6; size: -; V: TRBV7-6; D: -; DNA: TGTGCCAGCAGCACAAATATCCCAGGGCATTCACCCCTCCACTTT; CDR3: CASSTNIPGHSPLHF
J: TRBJ1-2; size: -; V: TRBV5-1; D: TRBD1; DNA: TGCGCCAGCAGCTTGGGCTTTACAGGGGAAACTGGCTACACCTTC; CDR3: CASSLGFTGETGYTF
J: TRBJ2-1; size: once; V: TRBV7-8; D: TRBD1; DNA: TGTGCCAGCAGCTTATTATGGACAGGGAATGAGCAGTTCTTC; CDR3: CASSLLWTGNEQFF
J: TRBJ2-7; size: -; V: TRBV4-1; D: -; DNA: TGCGCCAGCAGCCAAGAAACTCGTCCAACCGTCTACGAGCAGTACTTC; CDR3: CASSQETRPTVYEQYF
J: TRBJ2-1; size: -; V: TRBV29-1; D: TRBD2; DNA: TGCAGCGTCCCGGGACTAGCTTTCTACAATGAGCAGTTCTTC; CDR3: CSVPGLAFYNEQFF
J: TRBJ1-6; size: -; V: TRBV19; D: TRBD1; DNA: TGTGCCAGTAGTGCGACAGGGTCGTGGAATTCACCCCTCCACTTT; CDR3: CASSATGSWNSPLHF
J: TRBJ2-1; size: -; V: TRBV11-2; D: TRBD1; DNA: TGTGCCAGCAGCCCATCGCCCAGGACAGGGGTCTTCAATGAGCAGTTCTTC; CDR3: CASSPSPRTGVFNEQFF
J: TRBJ1-1; size: -; V: TRBV11-2; D: -; DNA: TGTGCCAGCAGCTTAGGAGGCAACACTGAAGCTTTCTTT; CDR3: CASSLGGNTEAFF
J: TRBJ2-1; size: once; V: TRBV4-1; D: TRBD2; DNA: TGCGCCAGCAGCCAAAGGCTACCGACTAGCGGGGAGAACAATGAGCAGTTCTTC; CDR3: CASSQRLPTSGENNEQFF
J: TRBJ1-2; size: -; V: TRBV9; D: -; DNA: TGTGCCAGCAGCGCTACGGACAGCTATGGCTACACCTTC; CDR3: CASSATDSYGYTF
J: TRBJ1-1; size: -; V: TRBV2; D: -; DNA: TGTGCCAGCAGTGAAGTATTGAAGGGGCGCGGCTCGACTGAAGCTTTCTTT; CDR3: CASSEVLKGRGSTEAFF
J: TRBJ2-5; size: once; V: TRBV7-6; D: TRBD2; DNA: TGTGCCAGCAGCCCCCGGACTAGCGGGGGGGCCCCCCACCAAGAGACCCAGTACTTC; CDR3: CASSPRTSGGAPHQETQYF
J: TRBJ2-3; size: -; V: TRBV6-6; D: TRBD2; DNA: TGTGCCAGCAGTTACCTCGCGGGAGCCGTTGATACGCAGTATTTT; CDR3: CASSYLAGAVDTQYF
J: TRBJ2-1; size: -; V: TRBV2; D: -; DNA: TGTGCCATCTCCGGACCCTACAGGGACAATGAGCAGTTCTTC; CDR3: CAISGPYRDNEQFF
J: TRBJ2-2; size: -; V: TRBV6-1; D: TRBD2; DNA: TGTGCCAGCAGTGAAGTCGCCTTGGGTAGCGGGACCGGGGAGCTGTTTTTT; CDR3: CASSEVALGSGTGELFF
J: TRBJ1-4; size: -; V: TRBV18; D: TRBD1; DNA: TGTGCCAGCTCACCACTCCCGCTACAGGGGGCGGGTGAAAAACTGTTTTTT; CDR3: CASSPLPLQGAGEKLFF
J: TRBJ2-7; size: -; V: TRBV10-3; D: -; DNA: TGTGCCATCAGTGACAGGTACTACGAGCAGTACTTC; CDR3: CAISDRYYEQYF
J: TRBJ2-3; size: -; V: TRBV4-2; D: TRBD2; DNA: TGTGCCAGCAGCCCTCTGTCCCTAGCGGTTAGCACAGATACGCAGTATTTT; CDR3: CASSPLSLAVSTDTQYF
J: TRBJ2-7; size: -; V: TRBV7-8; D: TRBD1; DNA: TGTGCCAGCATAGGGGGACAGGGGGCCTACGAGCAGTACTTC; CDR3: CASIGGQGAYEQYF
J: TRBJ1-1; size: few; V: TRBV2; D: -; DNA: TGTGCCAGCAGTGATTGGGCGGGGAACACTGAAGCTTTCTTT; CDR3: CASSDWAGNTEAFF
J: TRBJ2-5; size: -; V: TRBV7-9; D: -; DNA: TGTGCCAGCAGCCCCCAGGGTAGCGGAGAGACCCAGTACTTC; CDR3: CASSPQGSGETQYF
J: TRBJ1-6; size: few; V: TRBV9; D: -; DNA: TGTGCCAGCAGCGTAGTCGCGACCCCGGGCGGGAATTCACCCCTCCACTTT; CDR3: CASSVVATPGGNSPLHF
J: TRBJ2-2; size: few; V: TRBV7-3; D: -; DNA: TGTGCCAGCAGCTCGCGGGGAGTCACCGGGGAGCTGTTTTTT; CDR3: CASSSRGVTGELFF
J: TRBJ2-3; size: -; V: TRBV5-4; D: TRBD2; DNA: TGTGCCAGCTGCCGGGACGGGAGGGAGTCAGATACGCAGTATTTT; CDR3: CASCRDGRESDTQYF
J: TRBJ2-3; size: -; V: TRBV11-3; D: -; DNA: TGTGCCAGCAGCTTAGGGCGGTTTAGCACAGATACGCAGTATTTT; CDR3: CASSLGRFSTDTQYF
J: TRBJ1-2; size: -; V: TRBV5-4; D: -; DNA: TGTGCCAGCAGCTTGAGCAGGGCTGACTATGGCTACACCTTC; CDR3: CASSLSRADYGYTF
J: TRBJ2-7; size: few; V: TRBV2; D: TRBD1; DNA: TGTGCCAGCAAACAAGACAGGGATTCGTACGAGCAGTACTTC; CDR3: CASKQDRDSYEQYF
J: TRBJ1-4; size: -; V: TRBV10-3; D: -; DNA: TGTGCCATACAGGTCGCAACTAATGAAAAACTGTTTTTT; CDR3: CAIQVATNEKLFF
J: TRBJ1-5; size: -; V: TRBV30; D: -; DNA: TGTGCCTGGAGTGTCAGGGGCAATCAGCCCCAGCATTTT; CDR3: CAWSVRGNQPQHF